This T cell receptor (beta chain) was sequenced for a study of T cell responses to AZD1222 COVID-19 vaccine. The overall study: Samples with a second dose at about 4 or about 12 weeks were pooled together.

With regard to this clone: Its antigen remains unknown.

The study's findings and limits: Distributed over spike, vaccine-associated CD4 TCRs predominated at 160-218 and 743-854. Just six or seven AZD1222 recipients tested seropositive at baseline. Most donors were white British, females outnumbered males, and clonal diversity was possibly underestimated.

The data were produced by immunoSEQ multiplex PCR, yet TCRdb's version contains in-frame clones alone and is incomplete. This sample has some 150,000 clones; roughly 93% occur once, and the top ten carry approximately 4.9%. The germline V gene encodes CDR1 LNHDA and CDR2 SQIVND (reference sequence). V lost 9 bases and J lost 4; bases outside the gene matches: 9. The CDR3 is 14 amino acids. This sequence originates from an adult in good health. The rearrangement joins TRBV19 to TRBJ1-5; TRBD1 matches at 7 bases. The source was peripheral blood, collected on day 0 of AZD1222 vaccination. In DNA, the CDR3 is TGTGCCAGAAAAGGGGGCAGGGAGAATCAGCCCCAGCATTTT. Amino acid sequence: CARKGGRENQPQHF.